This T cell receptor beta chain was sequenced in a study of long-term antiretroviral therapy in people with HIV. General study findings and limits: HIV repertoires spanned tighter CDR3 length ranges than controls did.

This CDR3 is built from 13 residues. The V end lost 3 bases, the J end lost 0 bases, and 5 bases lay between the germline ends. The germline CDR1 and CDR2 sequences are LNHDA and SQIVND (reference sequence). A remark on this clone: The target antigen is unknown.

Version v3.0 of the immunoSEQ assay was performed at survey level. This table comes from immunoSEQ multiplex PCR, and its TCRdb copy is limited to in-frame clones, with some not included. The profile covers some 19,000 clones, with roughly 86% appearing a single time and about 10% taken by the ten largest. This material consisted of unsorted PBMCs, taken 0.5 years after starting antiretroviral therapy. This sequence joins TRBV19 and TRBJ1-1, with D hard to call. This receptor was taken from a man in his forties or fifties with HIV. The CDR3, as DNA: TGTGCCAGTAGTATTAAAGTGAACACTGAAGCTTTCTTT. This translates into CASSIKVNTEAFF.